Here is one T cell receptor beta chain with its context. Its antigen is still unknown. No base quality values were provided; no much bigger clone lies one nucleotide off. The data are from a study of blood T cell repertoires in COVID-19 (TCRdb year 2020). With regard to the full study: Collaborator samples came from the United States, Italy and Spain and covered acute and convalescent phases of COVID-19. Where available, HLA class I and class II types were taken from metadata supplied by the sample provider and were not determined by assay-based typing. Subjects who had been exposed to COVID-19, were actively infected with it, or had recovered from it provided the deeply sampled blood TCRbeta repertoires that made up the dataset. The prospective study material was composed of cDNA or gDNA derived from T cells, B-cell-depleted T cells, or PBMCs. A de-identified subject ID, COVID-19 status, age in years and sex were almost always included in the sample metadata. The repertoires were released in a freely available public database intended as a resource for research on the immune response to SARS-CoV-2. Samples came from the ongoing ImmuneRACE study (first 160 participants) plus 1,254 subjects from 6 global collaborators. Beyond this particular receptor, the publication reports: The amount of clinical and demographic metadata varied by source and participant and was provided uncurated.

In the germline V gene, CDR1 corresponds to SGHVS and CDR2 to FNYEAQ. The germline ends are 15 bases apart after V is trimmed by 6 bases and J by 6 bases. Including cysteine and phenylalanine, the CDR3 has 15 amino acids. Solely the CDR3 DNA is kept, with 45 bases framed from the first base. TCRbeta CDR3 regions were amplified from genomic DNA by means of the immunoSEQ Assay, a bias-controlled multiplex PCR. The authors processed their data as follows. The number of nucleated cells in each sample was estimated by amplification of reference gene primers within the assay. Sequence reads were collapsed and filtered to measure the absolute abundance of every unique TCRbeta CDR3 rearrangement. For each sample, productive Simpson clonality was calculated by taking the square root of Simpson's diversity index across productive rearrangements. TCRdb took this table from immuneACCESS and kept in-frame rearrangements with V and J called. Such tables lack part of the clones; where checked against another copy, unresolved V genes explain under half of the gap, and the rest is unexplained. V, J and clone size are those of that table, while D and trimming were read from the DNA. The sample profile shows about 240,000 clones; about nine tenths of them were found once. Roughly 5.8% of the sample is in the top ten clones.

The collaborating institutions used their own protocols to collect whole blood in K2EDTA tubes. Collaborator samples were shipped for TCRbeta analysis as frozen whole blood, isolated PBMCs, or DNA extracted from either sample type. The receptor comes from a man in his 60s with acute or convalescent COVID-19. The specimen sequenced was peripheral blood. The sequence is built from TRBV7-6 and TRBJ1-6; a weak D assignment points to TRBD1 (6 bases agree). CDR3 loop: CASRLRQDRNSPLHF. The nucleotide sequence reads TGTGCCAGCAGACTCCGACAGGATCGTAATTCACCCCTCCACTTT. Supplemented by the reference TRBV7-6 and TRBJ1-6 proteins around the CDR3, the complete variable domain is GAGVSQSPRYKVTKRGQDVALRCDPISGHVSLYWYRQALGQGPEFLTYFNYEAQQDKSGLPNDRFSAERPEGSISTLTIQRTEQRDSAMYRCASRLRQDRNSPLHFGNGTRLTVT.